The source of this T cell receptor beta chain is a study of blood T cell repertoires in COVID-19. Study information: COVID-19 samples from acute and convalescent phases originated in the United States, Italy and Spain.

How the authors handled the data: For nucleated cells, counts were estimated from reference gene primer amplification. Produced via immunoSEQ multiplex PCR; TCRdb's table is partial and in-frame only. V, J and clone size were drawn from that table, and D and trimming were deduced from the DNA. The data contain 250,000 or so clones, 85% to 90% of them singletons. J was trimmed by 7 bases and V by 5 bases; bases with no gene match: 5. CDR1 SGHVS and CDR2 FNYEAQ come from the germline V gene. The length of the CDR3 is 15 residues. Material: peripheral blood. The TCR comes from a woman between 65 and 79 years old with active or convalescent COVID-19. The chain carries TRBV7-6 and TRBJ1-4, with 12 positions matching TRBD1. The CDR3 region has the DNA TGTGCCAGCAGCACCGGGACAGGGGGCCGTGAAAAACTGTTTTTT. This gives the protein CASSTGTGGREKLFF.